This is a list of T cell receptor beta chains from one sample in a study of CD8 T cell repertoires and HIV-1 epitope variants. Antigen specificity for these receptors is unknown. Using immunoSEQ multiplex PCR, the repertoire was profiled, and TCRdb retains in-frame clones only, with some absent. The sample lists a few thousand clones; around 73% were seen once. Source material: cultured CD8+ T cells derived from PBMCs. These TCRs come from a male donor with HIV. Each CDR3 is given with its conserved first and last residue. A D gene is named only where the DNA matches it firmly. Rows may omit the clone size; those that give it use once, few, many or a size class.

v_gene: TRBV4-3
j_gene: TRBJ2-2
d_gene: TRBD1
abundance: few
CDR3nt: TGCGCCAGCAGCTCCGGGACAGGGCACACCGGGGAGCTGTTTTTT
CDR3aa: CASSSGTGHTGELFF

v_gene: TRBV7-9
j_gene: TRBJ2-3
d_gene: -
abundance: -
CDR3nt: TGTGCCAGCAGCTTAGACACGGCGGGACCTAGCACAGATACGCAGTATTTT
CDR3aa: CASSLDTAGPSTDTQYF

v_gene: TRBV7-2
j_gene: TRBJ1-4
d_gene: -
abundance: -
CDR3nt: TGTGCCAGCAGCCCCACGGGCCCTGTTGCAACTAATGAAAAACTGTTTTTT
CDR3aa: CASSPTGPVATNEKLFF

v_gene: TRBV4-3
j_gene: TRBJ1-2
d_gene: -
abundance: -
CDR3nt: TGCGCCAGCAGCCAAGATATCGGAAGCTACACCTTC
CDR3aa: CASSQDIGSYTF

v_gene: TRBV16
j_gene: TRBJ2-1
d_gene: TRBD2
abundance: few
CDR3nt: TGTGCCAGCAGCCGCCCGGGACTAGCGAGCAATGAGCAGTTCTTC
CDR3aa: CASSRPGLASNEQFF

v_gene: TRBV7-9
j_gene: TRBJ2-7
d_gene: TRBD2
abundance: -
CDR3nt: TGTGCCAGCAGATTAGATGGTCCTAGCGGAGCCCCCTACGAGCAGTACTTC
CDR3aa: CASRLDGPSGAPYEQYF

v_gene: TRBV5-6
j_gene: TRBJ2-2
d_gene: -
abundance: once
CDR3nt: TGTGCCAGCAGCTTGGAGGGATTCCGCGCGAACACCGGGGAGCTGTTTTTT
CDR3aa: CASSLEGFRANTGELFF

v_gene: TRBV7-9
j_gene: TRBJ2-1
d_gene: TRBD1
abundance: -
CDR3nt: TGTGCCAGCAGCTTAGCGGGACAGGGCTCCTACAATGAGCAGTTCTTC
CDR3aa: CASSLAGQGSYNEQFF

v_gene: TRBV2
j_gene: TRBJ2-7
d_gene: -
abundance: few
CDR3nt: TGTGCCAGCAGTGAATATGGGGACTCCTACGAGCAGTACTTC
CDR3aa: CASSEYGDSYEQYF

v_gene: TRBV6-5
j_gene: TRBJ2-5
d_gene: -
abundance: -
CDR3nt: TGTGCCAGCAGTTCCGAGCAGGGAGAGACCCAGTACTTC
CDR3aa: CASSSEQGETQYF

v_gene: TRBV27
j_gene: TRBJ2-3
d_gene: TRBD2
abundance: -
CDR3nt: TGTGCCAGCAGCCTCAGCGGGGGGGCAGATACGCAGTATTTT
CDR3aa: CASSLSGGADTQYF

v_gene: TRBV7-6
j_gene: TRBJ2-5
d_gene: TRBD2
abundance: medium-sized
CDR3nt: TGTGCCAGCAGCTACTTACCGGGGGGACTAGCGGGGTCAGAGACCCAGTACTTC
CDR3aa: CASSYLPGGLAGSETQYF

v_gene: TRBV27
j_gene: TRBJ2-1
d_gene: TRBD1
abundance: -
CDR3nt: TGTGCCAGCAGTACCTGGGACAGTTCCAATGAGCAGTTCTTC
CDR3aa: CASSTWDSSNEQFF

v_gene: TRBV4-3
j_gene: TRBJ2-5
d_gene: -
abundance: -
CDR3nt: TGCGCCAGCAGCCCTCGCAGGGGTGGAATAGAGACCCAGTACTTC
CDR3aa: CASSPRRGGIETQYF

v_gene: TRBV7-6
j_gene: TRBJ1-1
d_gene: -
abundance: -
CDR3nt: TGTGCCAGCAGCAGCGCCGGGACTGAAGCTTTCTTT
CDR3aa: CASSSAGTEAFF

v_gene: TRBV9
j_gene: TRBJ1-1
d_gene: -
abundance: -
CDR3nt: TGTGCCAGCAGCTCCTATATAGAGGCTGAAGCTTTCTTT
CDR3aa: CASSSYIEAEAFF

v_gene: TRBV27
j_gene: TRBJ2-1
d_gene: TRBD2
abundance: -
CDR3nt: TGTGCCAGCAGTTTACCCCTATTGAGCGGGGGGCGGGGTGAGCAGTTCTTC
CDR3aa: CASSLPLLSGGRGEQFF

v_gene: TRBV5-5
j_gene: TRBJ1-5
d_gene: -
abundance: -
CDR3nt: TGTGCCAGCAGCTTGGAAGACGGCCGAGGTCAGCCCCAGCATTTT
CDR3aa: CASSLEDGRGQPQHF

v_gene: TRBV28
j_gene: TRBJ2-3
d_gene: -
abundance: -
CDR3nt: TGTGCCAGCAGTTTAGGGGCCCGCACAGATACGCAGTATTTT
CDR3aa: CASSLGARTDTQYF

v_gene: TRBV2
j_gene: TRBJ2-7
d_gene: -
abundance: -
CDR3nt: TGTGCCAGCAGTGAACTTGCGGGTCACGAGCAGTACTTC
CDR3aa: CASSELAGHEQYF

v_gene: TRBV13
j_gene: TRBJ2-5
d_gene: -
abundance: -
CDR3nt: TGTGCCAGCAGCTTCCTAACACCTCAAGAGACCCAGTACTTC
CDR3aa: CASSFLTPQETQYF

v_gene: TRBV19
j_gene: TRBJ2-1
d_gene: TRBD2
abundance: -
CDR3nt: TGTGCCAGTAGTATGGCGGGGGTTTGGATGGACAATGAGCAGTTCTTC
CDR3aa: CASSMAGVWMDNEQFF

v_gene: TRBV7-9
j_gene: TRBJ2-2
d_gene: -
abundance: few
CDR3nt: TGTGCCAGCAGCTGGACTCCGAGCACCGGGGAGCTGTTTTTT
CDR3aa: CASSWTPSTGELFF